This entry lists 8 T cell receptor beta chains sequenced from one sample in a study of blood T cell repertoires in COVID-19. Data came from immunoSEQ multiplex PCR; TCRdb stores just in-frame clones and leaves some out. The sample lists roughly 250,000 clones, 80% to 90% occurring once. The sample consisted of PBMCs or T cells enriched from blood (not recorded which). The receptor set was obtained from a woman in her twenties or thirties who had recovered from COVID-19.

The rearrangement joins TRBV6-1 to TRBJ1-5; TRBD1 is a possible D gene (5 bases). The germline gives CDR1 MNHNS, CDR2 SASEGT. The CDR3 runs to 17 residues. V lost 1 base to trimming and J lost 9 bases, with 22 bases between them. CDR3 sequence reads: CASSEETTGVLVWPQHF. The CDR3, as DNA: TGTGCCAGCAGTGAAGAAACTACAGGTGTCCTAGTTTGGCCCCAGCATTTT.

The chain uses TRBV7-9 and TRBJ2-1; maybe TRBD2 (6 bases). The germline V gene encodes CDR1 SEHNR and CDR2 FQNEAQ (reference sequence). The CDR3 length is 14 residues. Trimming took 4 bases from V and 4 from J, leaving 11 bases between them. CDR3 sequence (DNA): TGTGCCAGCAGCTCCCCCGGGGGATACAATGAGCAGTTCTTC. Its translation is CASSSPGGYNEQFF.

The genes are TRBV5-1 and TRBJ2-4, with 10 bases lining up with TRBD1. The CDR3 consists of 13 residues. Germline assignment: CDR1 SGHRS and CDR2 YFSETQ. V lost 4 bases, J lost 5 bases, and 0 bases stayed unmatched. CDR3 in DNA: TGCGCCAGCAGCGGGACAGGGGAAAACATTCAGTACTTC. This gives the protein CASSGTGENIQYF. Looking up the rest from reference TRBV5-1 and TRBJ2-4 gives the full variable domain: KAGVTQTPRYLIKTRGQQVTLSCSPISGHRSVSWYQQTPGQGLQFLFEYFSETQRNKGNFPGRFSGRQFSNSRSEMNVSTLELGDSALYLCASSGTGENIQYFGAGTRLSVL.

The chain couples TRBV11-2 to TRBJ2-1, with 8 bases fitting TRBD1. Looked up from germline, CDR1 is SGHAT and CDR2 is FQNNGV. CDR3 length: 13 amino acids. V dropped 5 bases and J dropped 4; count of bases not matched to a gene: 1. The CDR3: CASSRDRYNEQFF. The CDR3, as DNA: TGTGCCAGCAGCCGGGACAGGTACAATGAGCAGTTCTTC.

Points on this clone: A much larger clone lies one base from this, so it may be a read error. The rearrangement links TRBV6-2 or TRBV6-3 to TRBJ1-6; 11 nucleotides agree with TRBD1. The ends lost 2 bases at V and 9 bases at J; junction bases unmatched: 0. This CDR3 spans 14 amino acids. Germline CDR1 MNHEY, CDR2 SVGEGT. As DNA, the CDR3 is TGTGCCAGCAGTTACGGGACAGGGGGTTCACCCCTCCACTTT. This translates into CASSYGTGGSPLHF.

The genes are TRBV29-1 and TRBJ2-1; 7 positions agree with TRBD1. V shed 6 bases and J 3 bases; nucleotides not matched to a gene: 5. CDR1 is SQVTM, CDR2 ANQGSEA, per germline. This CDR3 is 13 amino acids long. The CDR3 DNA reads TGCAGCGTCACAGGGGACGGCTACAATGAGCAGTTCTTC. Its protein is CSVTGDGYNEQFF.

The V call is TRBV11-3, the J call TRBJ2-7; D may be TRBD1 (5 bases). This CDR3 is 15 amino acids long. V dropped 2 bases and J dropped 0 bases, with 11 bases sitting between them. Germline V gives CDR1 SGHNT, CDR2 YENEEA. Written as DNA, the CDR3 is TGTGCCAGCAGCTTACAGGGTGATGCCTCCTACGAGCAGTACTTC. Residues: CASSLQGDASYEQYF.

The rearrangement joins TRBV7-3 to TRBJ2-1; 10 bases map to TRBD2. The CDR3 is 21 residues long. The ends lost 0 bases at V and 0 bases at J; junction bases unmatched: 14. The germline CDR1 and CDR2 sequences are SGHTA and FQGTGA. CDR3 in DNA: TGTGCCAGCAGCTTAACCCCCTCGACTAGCGGGCTAGTAAGCTCCTACAATGAGCAGTTCTTC. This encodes CASSLTPSTSGLVSSYNEQFF.